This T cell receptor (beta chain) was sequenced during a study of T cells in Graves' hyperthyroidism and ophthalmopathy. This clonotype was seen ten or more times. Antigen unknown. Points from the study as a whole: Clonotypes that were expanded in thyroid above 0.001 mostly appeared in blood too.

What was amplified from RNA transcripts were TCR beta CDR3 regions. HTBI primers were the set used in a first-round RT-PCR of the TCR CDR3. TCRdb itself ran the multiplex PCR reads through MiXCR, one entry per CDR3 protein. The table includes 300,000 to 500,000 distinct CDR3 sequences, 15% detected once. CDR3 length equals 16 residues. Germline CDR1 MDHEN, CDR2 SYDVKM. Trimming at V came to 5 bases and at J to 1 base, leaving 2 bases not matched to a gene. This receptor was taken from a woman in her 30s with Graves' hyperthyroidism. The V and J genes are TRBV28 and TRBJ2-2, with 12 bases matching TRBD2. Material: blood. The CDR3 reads CASSTSGRRNTGELFF. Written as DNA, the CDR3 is TGTGCCAGCAGTACTAGCGGGAGGCGGAACACCGGGGAGCTGTTTTTT.